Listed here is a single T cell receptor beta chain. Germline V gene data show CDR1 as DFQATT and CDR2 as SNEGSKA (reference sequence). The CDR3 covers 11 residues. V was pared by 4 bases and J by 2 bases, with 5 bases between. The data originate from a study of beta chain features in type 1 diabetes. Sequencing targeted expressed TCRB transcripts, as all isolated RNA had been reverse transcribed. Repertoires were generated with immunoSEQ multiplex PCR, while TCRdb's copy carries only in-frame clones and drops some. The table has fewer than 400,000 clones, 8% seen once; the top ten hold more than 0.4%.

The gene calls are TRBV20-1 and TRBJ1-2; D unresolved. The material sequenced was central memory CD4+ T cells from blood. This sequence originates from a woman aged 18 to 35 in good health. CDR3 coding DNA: TGCAGTGCTACCAGGAACTATGGCTACACCTTC. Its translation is CSATRNYGYTF.